Listed below are T cell receptor beta chains from one sample, sequenced in a study of T cell responses to AZD1222 COVID-19 vaccine. The table came from immunoSEQ multiplex PCR; TCRdb's copy has only in-frame clones and leaves some out. The table has 150,000 to 200,000 clones, 80% to 95% seen once. This sample comprised peripheral blood, obtained on day 0 of AZD1222 vaccination. Receptor source: an adult in good health. Each CDR3 is given with its conserved first and last residue. D genes are given only for firm matches. A row's size may be missing; if present it is once, few, many or a size class.

abundance	v_gene	j_gene	d_gene	CDR3nt	CDR3aa
few	TRBV27	TRBJ2-1	NA	TGTGCCAGCAGTTTTTCCGGACTTGACGGTGAGCAGTTCTTC	CASSFSGLDGEQFF
NA	TRBV2	TRBJ1-2	NA	TGTGCCAGCGTGATGGGGTTCCTTTATGGGGGCTACACCTTC	CASVMGFLYGGYTF
NA	TRBV6-5	TRBJ1-1	TRBD1	TGTGCCAGCAGGACAGGGGACCTGAACACTGAAGCTTTCTTT	CASRTGDLNTEAFF
few	TRBV11-2	TRBJ1-1	NA	TGTGCCAGCAGCTTAGCAGGGAACACTGAAGCTTTCTTT	CASSLAGNTEAFF
NA	TRBV19	TRBJ2-1	TRBD2	TGTGCCAGTAGTATAGGTACTAGCGGATACTCCTACAATGAGCAGTTCTTC	CASSIGTSGYSYNEQFF
NA	TRBV19	TRBJ1-2	TRBD1	TGTGCCAGTAATACAGGGGGCTGGTATGGCTACACCTTC	CASNTGGWYGYTF
NA	TRBV7-2	TRBJ2-2	TRBD2	TGTGCCAGCGTCTATAGCGGGGGCTTCCTCACCGGGGAGCTGTTTTTT	CASVYSGGFLTGELFF
NA	TRBV2	TRBJ1-2	NA	TGTGCCAGCAGTGAAGATTATGGCTACACCTTC	CASSEDYGYTF
NA	TRBV19	TRBJ2-2	NA	TGTGCCAGTAGTGAAGTACCCGGGGAGCTGTTTTTT	CASSEVPGELFF
NA	TRBV5-1	TRBJ1-2	NA	TGCGCCAGTTCGGAGGGGTATGGTTATGGCTACACCTTC	CASSEGYGYGYTF
NA	TRBV3-1/TRBV3-2	TRBJ1-2	NA	TGTGCCAGCAGCCCGCAAGGCCTCCGGGGGTATGGCTACACCTTC	CASSPQGLRGYGYTF
NA	TRBV11-2	TRBJ2-3	TRBD2	TGTGCCAGCAGCTTAATCGGCGGGGGGGACACAGATACGCAGTATTTT	CASSLIGGGDTDTQYF
NA	TRBV19	TRBJ1-2	TRBD1	TGTGCCAGTAGTTCAGGGGGGGCCTCTCAATATGGCTACACCTTC	CASSSGGASQYGYTF
NA	TRBV7-8	TRBJ2-1	TRBD2	TGTGCCAGCAGCTCAACTCGACTAGCGGATGAGCAGTTCTTC	CASSSTRLADEQFF
NA	TRBV7-3	TRBJ2-1	TRBD2	TGTGCCAGCAGCATCGGACTAGCGGGGGACTACAATGAGCAGTTCTTC	CASSIGLAGDYNEQFF